The rows below give T cell receptor beta chains drawn from one sample of a study of control samples from healthy donors and cancer patients. The repertoire was sequenced with immunoSEQ multiplex PCR; TCRdb's copy has only in-frame clones and lacks some. The profile covers 200,000 to 250,000 clones, with roughly 94% appearing a single time and more than 1.3% taken by the ten largest. Sequencing was done on a sample of blood. The source of these receptors is a man aged 45-65 years in good health. Both conserved end residues are part of each CDR3. The order of the fields is clone size, J gene, V gene, D gene, CDR3 protein, CDR3 DNA. A D gene is named only where the DNA matches it firmly. Clone size is shown for a subset of rows, as once, few, many or a class of expanded clone.

>once|TRBJ2-7|TRBV5-1|TRBD1
CASSGVTGTYEQYF
TGCGCCAGCAGCGGCGTGACAGGGACCTACGAGCAGTACTTC
>-|TRBJ1-5|TRBV28|-
CASIEGGNGNQPQHF
TGTGCCAGCATTGAAGGGGGGAATGGCAATCAGCCCCAGCATTTT
>-|TRBJ2-7|TRBV5-1|TRBD1
CASSLGTGTYEQYF
TGCGCCAGCAGCTTGGGGACAGGGACCTACGAGCAGTACTTC
>-|TRBJ2-1|TRBV29-1|-
CSAQPAENEQFF
TGCAGCGCCCAACCGGCGGAGAATGAGCAGTTCTTC
>-|TRBJ1-2|TRBV7-9|-
CASSLRWEGYTF
TGTGCCAGCAGCTTAAGGTGGGAAGGCTACACCTTC
>once|TRBJ1-5|TRBV7-8|-
CASSLDRVYSNQPQHF
TGTGCCAGCAGCTTGGACAGAGTATATAGCAATCAGCCCCAGCATTTT
>-|TRBJ1-4|TRBV12-3/TRBV12-4|-
CASSLYREKLFF
TGTGCCAGCAGTTTATACAGGGAAAAACTGTTTTTT
>-|TRBJ2-5|TRBV24-1|-
CATSEGGFEETQYF
TGTGCCACCAGTGAAGGTGGTTTTGAGGAGACCCAGTACTTC
>-|TRBJ1-1|TRBV4-3|-
CASSQGAANTEAFF
TGCGCCAGCAGCCAAGGGGCGGCGAACACTGAAGCTTTCTTT
>-|TRBJ2-5|TRBV14|-
CASSQVPRTQYF
TGTGCCAGCAGCCAAGTCCCGAGGACCCAGTACTTC
>once|TRBJ1-2|TRBV7-2|-
CASSSNPGGGGYTF
TGTGCCAGCAGCTCAAATCCTGGGGGGGGAGGCTACACCTTC
>-|TRBJ1-6|TRBV5-4|TRBD1
CASSLAGTGVSPLHF
TGTGCCAGCAGCTTGGCTGGGACAGGGGTTTCACCCCTCCACTTT
>-|TRBJ1-5|TRBV21-1|-
CASSKPRGHSPHSNQPQHF
TGTGCCAGCAGCAAACCGAGGGGGCATTCTCCGCATAGCAATCAGCCCCAGCATTTT
>-|TRBJ2-2|TRBV7-3|TRBD1
CASSPGTGRTGELFF
TGTGCCAGCAGCCCCGGGACAGGAAGAACCGGGGAGCTGTTTTTT
>-|TRBJ1-2|TRBV10-1|TRBD1
CASSVGQGYGYTF
TGCGCCAGCAGTGTGGGACAGGGCTATGGCTACACCTTC
>-|TRBJ1-3|TRBV5-6|-
CASSLSWEQWAGNTIYF
TGTGCCAGCAGCTTGTCTTGGGAACAGTGGGCTGGAAACACCATATATTTT
>once|TRBJ1-4|TRBV6-5|-
CASSPRRNEKLFF
TGTGCCAGCAGCCCCAGGCGTAATGAAAAACTGTTTTTT
>once|TRBJ2-5|TRBV2|TRBD2
CASERTSGGRGGETQYF
TGTGCCAGCGAGAGGACTAGCGGGGGGAGGGGGGGAGAGACCCAGTACTTC
>-|TRBJ1-2|TRBV12-3/TRBV12-4|-
CASSLTGLYGYTF
TGTGCCAGCAGTTTAACAGGTCTCTATGGCTACACCTTC
>once|TRBJ1-2|TRBV11-2|-
CASSPGLFGYGYTF
TGTGCCAGCAGCCCGGGTCTTTTCGGGTATGGCTACACCTTC
>-|TRBJ1-2|TRBV29-1|-
CSVWGGGDLPNYGYTF
TGCAGCGTTTGGGGAGGGGGAGACCTACCTAACTATGGCTACACCTTC
>-|TRBJ1-4|TRBV5-1|TRBD1
CASRSGTVGEKLFF
TGCGCCAGCAGGTCCGGGACAGTCGGGGAAAAACTGTTTTTT
>-|TRBJ1-1|TRBV13|TRBD1
CASSPDRALSEAFF
TGTGCCAGCAGCCCGGACAGGGCCCTCTCGGAAGCTTTCTTT
>once|TRBJ1-6|TRBV2|TRBD1
CASSGQGAGNSPLHF
TGTGCCAGCAGTGGTCAGGGGGCGGGTAATTCACCCCTCCACTTT
>once|TRBJ2-1|TRBV7-9|-
CASSFPGSSYNEQFF
TGTGCCAGCAGCTTCCCGGGGAGCTCCTACAATGAGCAGTTCTTC
>-|TRBJ1-2|TRBV3-1/TRBV3-2|TRBD1
CASSQGGTGGHGYTF
TGTGCCAGCAGCCAAGGGGGGACAGGGGGCCATGGCTACACCTTC
>once|TRBJ2-1|TRBV7-7|TRBD2
CASSLRTSRSEQFF
TGTGCTAGCAGCTTGAGGACTAGTCGGAGTGAGCAGTTCTTC
>-|TRBJ2-3|TRBV20-1|-
CSASAPRLRWNTQYF
TGCAGTGCTAGTGCGCCGCGATTGCGGTGGAATACGCAGTATTTT
>-|TRBJ1-5|TRBV18|TRBD1
CASSSTGADQPQHF
TGTGCCAGCTCCTCGACAGGGGCGGATCAGCCCCAGCATTTT
>-|TRBJ2-2|TRBV2|-
CASRSGQNTGELFF
TGTGCCAGCAGGTCGGGACAGAACACCGGGGAGCTGTTTTTT
>-|TRBJ2-2|TRBV5-1|TRBD2
CASSLEGRLAGTGELFF
TGCGCCAGCAGCTTGGAGGGTCGGCTAGCGGGGACCGGGGAGCTGTTTTTT
>-|TRBJ2-7|TRBV7-2|TRBD2
CASSLQTSGGAYEQYF
TGTGCCAGCAGCTTACAAACTAGCGGGGGGGCTTACGAGCAGTACTTC
>few|TRBJ1-1|TRBV9|-
CASSVGGAGINTEAFF
TGTGCCAGCAGCGTAGGAGGGGCAGGGATTAACACTGAAGCTTTCTTT
>-|TRBJ2-1|TRBV7-9|-
CATMWQSYNEQFF
TGTGCCACCATGTGGCAGTCATACAATGAGCAGTTCTTC
>-|TRBJ1-1|TRBV5-1|TRBD1
CASLRQGASTEAFF
TGCGCCAGCCTCAGACAGGGGGCTTCCACTGAAGCTTTCTTT
>-|TRBJ2-6|TRBV28|-
CASSLGPISGANVLTF
TGTGCCAGCAGCCTCGGGCCGATCTCTGGGGCCAACGTCCTGACTTTC
>-|TRBJ2-7|TRBV28|-
CASSFRYYEQYF
TGTGCCAGCAGTTTCCGGTACTACGAGCAGTACTTC
>-|TRBJ2-2|TRBV9|-
CASSVKTVPNTGELFF
TGTGCCAGCAGCGTCAAGACAGTCCCGAACACCGGGGAGCTGTTTTTT
>-|TRBJ1-1|TRBV6-5|-
CASSSYVNTEAFF
TGTGCCAGCAGTTCCTACGTGAACACTGAAGCTTTCTTT
>-|TRBJ2-2|TRBV5-5|TRBD2
CASSSPGGGMNTGELFF
TGTGCCAGCAGCTCCCCCGGGGGAGGGATGAACACCGGGGAGCTGTTTTTT
>-|TRBJ1-1|TRBV5-1|-
CASSLGRDTEAFF
TGCGCCAGCAGCTTGGGCAGAGACACTGAAGCTTTCTTT
>-|TRBJ1-1|TRBV6-5|TRBD1
CASSFGQVNTEAFF
TGTGCCAGCTCATTCGGACAGGTGAACACTGAAGCTTTCTTT
>-|TRBJ2-2|TRBV24-1|TRBD1
CATRGTAGELFF
TGTGCCACCAGGGGGACAGCCGGGGAGCTGTTTTTT
>-|TRBJ1-5|TRBV19|TRBD1
CASSEPTGSISNQPQHF
TGTGCCAGTAGTGAACCGACAGGGTCGATCAGCAATCAGCCCCAGCATTTT
>-|TRBJ1-1|TRBV5-4|TRBD1
CASSTPGAGGYTEAFF
TGTGCCAGCAGCACTCCCGGCGCAGGGGGATACACTGAAGCTTTCTTT
>-|TRBJ1-2|TRBV9|-
CASSAPGDGYTF
TGTGCCAGCAGCGCTCCAGGGGATGGCTACACCTTC
>-|TRBJ2-1|TRBV6-6|-
CASSYAGARMEQFF
TGTGCCAGCAGTTACGCGGGGGCTAGGATGGAGCAGTTCTTC
>-|TRBJ1-4|TRBV19|-
CATRIGEKLFF
TGTGCCACCAGAATTGGGGAAAAACTGTTTTTT
>-|TRBJ1-5|TRBV7-2|-
CASSWQGNQPQHF
TGTGCCAGCAGCTGGCAGGGCAATCAGCCCCAGCATTTT
>-|TRBJ1-2|TRBV19|-
CASSISGGDGYTF
TGTGCCAGTAGTATCTCCGGGGGCGATGGCTACACCTTC
>-|TRBJ2-5|TRBV18|-
CASSPPGGETQYF
TGTGCCAGCTCACCACCGGGGGGAGAGACCCAGTACTTC
>-|TRBJ1-4|TRBV28|-
CASSSGTIHEKLFF
TGTGCCAGCAGTTCCGGGACCATCCACGAAAAACTGTTTTTT
>-|TRBJ1-6|TRBV7-9|-
CASSLPGQNSPLHF
TGTGCCAGCAGCCTGCCGGGACAAAATTCACCCCTCCACTTT
>-|TRBJ1-1|TRBV2|TRBD1
CASSGEGQGGGEAFF
TGTGCCAGCAGTGGAGAAGGACAGGGCGGGGGTGAAGCTTTCTTT
>-|TRBJ1-1|TRBV6-6|-
CASLSNTEAFF
TGTGCCAGTCTCTCGAACACTGAAGCTTTCTTT
>-|TRBJ2-3|TRBV28|TRBD2
CASSLGGGTDTQYF
TGTGCCAGCAGTTTGGGCGGGGGGACAGATACGCAGTATTTT